This T cell receptor (beta chain) was sequenced for a study of graft-versus-host responses after intestinal transplantation. General observations from the study: Early post-transplant HvG declines showed an association with peak circulating GvH clone levels.

Responders (roughly 200,000, CFSE-labeled) were co-plated with roughly 200,000 irradiated, violet-dye-labeled stimulators. Some clones are missing from TCRdb's copy, which holds only in-frame ones; the method was immunoSEQ multiplex PCR. Of 20,000 to 25,000 clones listed, 30% to 40% are singletons. The CDR3 is 16 residues long. Germline assignment: CDR1 SEHNR and CDR2 FQNEAQ (reference sequence). V shed 6 bases and J 3 bases; nucleotides not matched to a gene: 11. This clone has more than one count but fewer than ten. The sequences come from alloreactive CD8+ T cells from a mixed lymphocyte reaction culture, collected before intestinal transplant. The subset: CFSE-low proliferating T cells sorted from approximately 6-day pre-transplant mixed lymphocyte reaction (GvH or HvG direction). The chain is built from TRBV7-9 and TRBJ2-3; 8 bases agree with TRBD1. This TCR derives from a human patient who received an intestinal transplant. As DNA, the CDR3 is TGTGCCAGCAGTTCCTTGCGGACAGGGTTTACAGATACGCAGTATTTT. Translated, it gives CASSSLRTGFTDTQYF.